Presented here are 11 T cell receptor beta chains from one specimen sequenced in a study of human T cells and chemical hapten exposure. TCRdb processed the RACE reads anew with MiXCR; each CDR3 protein has one entry. The sample has some 77,000 distinct CDR3 sequences, about 9.3% seen once; the top ten hold around 1.5%. The sample's time point: patch test 1, 2 weeks after DPC sensitization. Treatment denoted: therapeutic diphenylcyclopropenone sensitization with weekly scalp DPC. The source was whole blood, collected in connection with sensitization to the hapten diphenylcyclopropenone (DPC). The source of these receptors is a woman aged 45-60 years with alopecia areata. Some clones in this sample may be carry-over from other donors' samples.

At least ten counts were recorded for this clonotype. The rearrangement uses TRBV14 and TRBJ2-7; tentative D call: TRBD1 (5 bases). The V end lost 4 bases, the J end lost 5 bases, and 12 bases lay between the germline ends. Per germline, CDR1 SGHDN and CDR2 FVKESK. The CDR3 extends over 13 amino acids. CDR3 DNA sequence: TGTGCCAGCAGCCCCTCTCCAGGGAACGAGCAGTACTTC. Translating it yields CASSPSPGNEQYF.

This clonotype has ten or more counts. This rearrangement joins TRBV7-6 to TRBJ2-7; D not resolved. CDR1 is SGHVS and CDR2 is FNYEAQ in the germline V gene. The ends were cut back, 1 base at V and 2 bases at J, with 9 bases in the middle. This CDR3 is built from 14 residues. CDR3 DNA: TGTGCCAGCAGCTTAGAGGGTTGGGCCTACGAGCAGTACTTC. It specifies CASSLEGWAYEQYF. The variable domain in full, with the rest retrieved from reference TRBV7-6 and TRBJ2-7, is GAGVSQSPRYKVTKRGQDVALRCDPISGHVSLYWYRQALGQGPEFLTYFNYEAQQDKSGLPNDRFSAERPEGSISTLTIQRTEQRDSAMYRCASSLEGWAYEQYFGPGTRLTVT.

There are a few counts of this clonotype. V and J are TRBV2 and TRBJ1-5; D not resolved. The length of the CDR3 is 14 residues. From germline, CDR1 is SNHLY and CDR2 FYNNEI. The germline V and J ends were trimmed by 8 bases and 6 bases, with 17 bases remaining between them. The DNA for the CDR3 is TGTGCCAGCCGGACCGGCGGTGGGATTCAGCCCCAGCATTTT. Protein product: CASRTGGGIQPQHF. The full variable domain, in which reference TRBV2 and TRBJ1-5 provide the parts outside the CDR3, is EPEVTQTPSHQVTQMGQEVILRCVPISNHLYFYWYRQILGQKVEFLVSFYNNEISEKSEIFDDQFSVERPDGSNFTLKIRSTKLEDSAMYFCASRTGGGIQPQHFGDGTRLSIL.

The chain is built from TRBV5-1 and TRBJ2-3; D gene uncertain. The V end lost 0 bases, the J end lost 2 bases, and 16 bases lay between the germline ends. CDR1 is SGHRS and CDR2 is YFSETQ in the germline V gene. The CDR3 runs 17 residues. The CDR3 region is CASSLGSQPLTTDTQYF. CDR3 DNA sequence: TGCGCCAGCAGCTTGGGGTCACAACCTTTGACCACAGATACGCAGTATTTT.

The chain combines TRBV29-1 with TRBJ2-6; 7 bases agree with TRBD1. V gave up 6 bases and J gave up 4 bases; unmatched junction bases: 6. The CDR3 loop spans 14 amino acids. Germline CDR1 SQVTM, CDR2 ANQGSEA. CDR3 protein: CSVGDRAGANVLTF. The CDR3 DNA is TGCAGCGTCGGAGACAGGGCCGGGGCCAACGTCCTGACTTTC.

The J gene is TRBJ1-3, the V gene TRBV29-1; perhaps TRBD1 as D (5 bases). Germline lookup yields CDR1 SQVTM and CDR2 ANQGSEA. V was trimmed by 5 bases and J by 2 bases, leaving 10 bases between them. The CDR3 runs to 13 residues. CDR3: CSVWQGAGNTIYF. The CDR3 DNA reads TGCAGCGTTTGGCAGGGAGCTGGAAACACCATATATTTT.

In its sample, this clonotype was seen many times. The J gene is TRBJ1-5, the V gene TRBV7-2; 9 nucleotides agree with TRBD1. The V and J ends lost 3 bases and 5 bases, in that order; junction bases with no gene match: 2. Germline-derived CDR1 and CDR2 are SGHTA and FQGNSA. The CDR3 has 14 residues. DNA of the CDR3: TGTGCCAGCAGCTTGGGACAGGGCCATCAGCCCCAGCATTTT. Amino acids: CASSLGQGHQPQHF. The full variable domain, rest sourced from reference TRBV7-2 and TRBJ1-5, is GAGVSQSPSNKVTEKGKDVELRCDPISGHTALYWYRQSLGQGLEFLIYFQGNSAPDKSGLPSDRFSAERTGGSVSTLTIQRTQQEDSAVYLCASSLGQGHQPQHFGDGTRLSIL.

V and J are TRBV28 and TRBJ1-2, with 7 bases aligning to TRBD1. Trimming removed 6 bases from V and 4 bases from J; junction bases left unmatched: 5. CDR1 is MDHEN and CDR2 is SYDVKM in the germline V gene. The CDR3 sequence is 13 residues long. Written as DNA, the CDR3 is TGTGCCAGCAGGCCGGGACAGACCTATGGCTACACCTTC. Translating it yields CASRPGQTYGYTF.

There are a few counts of this clonotype. The gene calls are TRBV5-6 and TRBJ2-7; D uncertain. Germline lookup yields CDR1 SGHDT and CDR2 YYEEEE. V was shortened by 2 bases and J by 4 bases, with 4 bases between the two germline ends. This CDR3 is built from 11 residues. The CDR3 loop reads CASSFQYEQYF. The CDR3 DNA is TGTGCCAGCAGCTTTCAGTACGAGCAGTACTTC.

This clonotype was observed a handful of times. This sequence joins TRBV11-2 and TRBJ2-2, with D tentatively TRBD1 (6 bases). V lost 2 bases to trimming and J lost 2 bases, with 12 bases between them. Germline CDR1 is SGHAT and CDR2 is FQNNGV. CDR3 length: 16 amino acids. Here the CDR3 DNA reads TGTGCCAGCAGCTTAAACGCCGGGACAAACACCGGGGAGCTGTTTTTT. Translation gives CASSLNAGTNTGELFF.

In this sample, this clonotype turned up a few times. This rearrangement joins TRBV20-1 to TRBJ2-7; D might be TRBD2 (8 bases). Germline V lookup: CDR1 DFQATT, CDR2 SNEGSKA (reference sequence). V was pared by 0 bases and J by 4 bases, with 19 bases between. This CDR3 comprises 16 residues. CDR3 coding DNA: TGCAGTGCTAGAGATAACAGGGGACTAGTCCAGTACGAGCAGTACTTC. Translating gives CSARDNRGLVQYEQYF.